The clone carrying this T cell receptor (beta chain) was seen many times. Its antigen is as yet unknown. CDR3 size: 18 residues. Germline V gene data show CDR1 as MGHRA and CDR2 as YSYEKL. The ends were cut back, 0 bases at V and 0 bases at J, with 15 bases in the middle. This record comes from a study of identical twins. General study findings and limits: Sequences that were beta out-of-frame showed weaker excess twin sharing.

Template switching added a universal primer site, and cDNA bore unique molecular identifiers. A single record per CDR3 protein comes from TCRdb applying MiXCR to the 5' RACE reads. In the table there are a few hundred thousand distinct CDR3 sequences, about 12% of which are singletons. The data were also submitted as part of a second study, on yellow fever vaccine responses in identical twins.

The chain employs TRBV4-1 and TRBJ2-1; maybe TRBD2 (5 bases). The receptor's source is a woman younger than 35 in good health. Material: CD8+ T cells sorted from blood. The CDR3 DNA is TGCGCCAGCAGCCAAGATACGCTAGCACCGAGCTCCTACAATGAGCAGTTCTTC. It translates to CASSQDTLAPSSYNEQFF.